One and the same sample provided the 28 T cell receptor beta chains below, sequenced in a study of blood T cell repertoires in COVID-19. Libraries were prepared by immunoSEQ multiplex PCR; TCRdb keeps only in-frame clonotypes and omits some of them. The table includes over 200,000 clones, approximately 84% detected once. Sequenced sample: PBMCs or T cells enriched from blood (not recorded which). The origin of the receptors is a man aged 55 to 69 who had recovered from COVID-19.

This chain links TRBV30 with TRBJ1-5; perhaps TRBD1 as D (5 bases). The germline V gene encodes CDR1 GTSNPN and CDR2 SVGIG (reference sequence). This CDR3 is 12 amino acids long. V gave up 5 bases and J gave up 7 bases, with 12 bases separating them. CDR3 DNA: TGTGCCTGGTCCGGGGGTAGCCAGCCCCAGCATTTT. This gives the protein CAWSGGSQPQHF. Variable domain in full (rest from reference TRBV30 and TRBJ1-5): SQTIHQWPATLVQPVGSPLSLECTVEGTSNPNLYWYRQAAGRGLQLLFYSVGIGQISSEVPQNLSASRPQDRQFILSSKKLLLSDSGFYLCAWSGGSQPQHFGDGTRLSIL.

The chain links TRBV29-1 to TRBJ2-5, with D perhaps matching TRBD1 (5 bases). Germline CDR1 SQVTM, CDR2 ANQGSEA. V was shortened by 3 bases and J by 5 bases, with 16 bases between the two germline ends. The CDR3 is 14 residues long. In DNA, the CDR3 is TGCAGCGTTGAGGTTCCAGGGTTGAGTGAGACCCAGTACTTC. It yields the protein CSVEVPGLSETQYF.

The rearrangement uses TRBV19 and TRBJ1-6; 8 bases match TRBD1. The germline CDR1 and CDR2 sequences are LNHDA and SQIVND (reference sequence). This CDR3 spans 15 amino acids. V lost 5 bases to trimming and J lost 9 bases; unmatched junction nucleotides: 9. CDR3 nucleotides: TGTGCCAGTAGTCAAGGACAGGGTGCGGGTTCACCCCTCCACTTT. Protein product: CASSQGQGAGSPLHF.

This clone showed up just a few times. The gene calls are TRBV7-2 and TRBJ1-1; a weak D match, TRBD1 (6 bases). This CDR3 is 15 amino acids long. Germline CDR1 is SGHTA and CDR2 is FQGNSA. V was clipped by 5 bases and J by 4 bases, with 17 bases between them. Here the CDR3 reads CASSATRVGGTEAFF. Written as DNA, the CDR3 is TGTGCCAGCAGCGCTACAAGGGTAGGGGGCACTGAAGCTTTCTTT.

V and J are TRBV11-1 and TRBJ1-2; D gene uncertain. In germline, CDR1 is SGHAT, CDR2 FQDESV (reference sequence). The germline V and J ends were trimmed by 4 bases and 8 bases, with 17 bases remaining between them. This CDR3 has 14 amino acids. CDR3 nucleotides: TGTGCCAGCAGCTCCCCTTGGGTAAACGGGGGCTACACCTTC. Translation gives CASSSPWVNGGYTF. Drawing the rest from reference TRBV11-1 and TRBJ1-2, the complete variable domain is EAEVAQSPRYKITEKSQAVAFWCDPISGHATLYWYRQILGQGPELLVQFQDESVVDDSQLPKDRFSAERLKGVDSTLKIQPAELGDSAMYLCASSSPWVNGGYTFGSGTRLTVV.

The gene calls are TRBV7-9 and TRBJ2-7; 8 bases fit TRBD1. Germline values: CDR1 SEHNR, CDR2 FQNEAQ (reference sequence). V was clipped by 1 base and J by 5 bases; unmatched bases: 4. CDR3 length equals 14 residues. The CDR3 loop is CASSLGQGANEQYF. CDR3 DNA sequence: TGTGCCAGCAGCTTAGGTCAGGGGGCCAACGAGCAGTACTTC.

The chain employs TRBV19 and TRBJ1-2; TRBD1 matches 9 bases. Germline V lookup: CDR1 LNHDA, CDR2 SQIVND (reference sequence). CDR3 size: 14 residues. The trim removed 6 bases at V and 5 bases at J, leaving 7 bases unmatched. The CDR3 here is CASRRQGVTYGYTF. In DNA, the CDR3 is TGTGCCAGTAGACGACAGGGGGTGACGTATGGCTACACCTTC.

The rearrangement joins TRBV5-1 to TRBJ2-3; perhaps TRBD2 as D (5 bases). This CDR3 spans 14 amino acids. The germline V gene has CDR1 SGHRS and CDR2 YFSETQ. The V end was cut by 4 bases, the J end by 6 bases, with 15 bases between. The CDR3 nucleotides are TGCGCCAGCAGCAGGGATGAGGGTTCGGATACGCAGTATTTT. It codes for CASSRDEGSDTQYF.

The CDR3 DNA is TGTGCTAGTGGTTTGTCAGGGGGCAGCAATCAGCCCCAGCATTTT. This encodes CASGLSGGSNQPQHF. The chain has TRBV12-5 and TRBJ1-5; TRBD1 matches at 8 bases. The CDR3 consists of 15 residues. Germline-derived CDR1 and CDR2 are LGHNT and FRNRAP. The V segment lost 2 bases and the J segment 1 base; nucleotides outside the gene matches: 1. The full variable domain, with the rest looked up from reference TRBV12-5 and TRBJ1-5, is DARVTQTPRHKVTEMGQEVTMRCQPILGHNTVFWYRQTMMQGLELLAYFRNRAPLDDSGMPKDRFSAEMPDATLATLKIQPSEPRDSAVYFCASGLSGGSNQPQHFGDGTRLSIL.

V is TRBV30 and J is TRBJ1-6; no definite D call. In germline, CDR1 is GTSNPN, CDR2 SVGIG (reference sequence). CDR3 size: 13 residues. The V gene lost 0 bases and the J gene lost 7 bases, with 7 bases spanning the gap. CDR3 nucleotides: TGTGCCTGGAGTGTACGAGTAAATTCACCCCTCCACTTT. It encodes CAWSVRVNSPLHF.

V and J are TRBV5-1 and TRBJ2-5, with D tentatively TRBD2 (5 bases). The CDR3 is 14 residues long. CDR1 SGHRS and CDR2 YFSETQ come from the germline V gene. V was pared by 3 bases and J by 7 bases, with 16 bases between. This chain's CDR3 is CASSSGGRTSTQYF. CDR3 nucleotide sequence: TGCGCCAGCAGCTCTGGTGGGCGGACTTCGACCCAGTACTTC.

The V call is TRBV7-2, the J call TRBJ2-1; the match to TRBD1 covers 8 bases. Germline values: CDR1 SGHTA, CDR2 FQGNSA. With V trimmed by 4 bases and J by 6 bases, 8 bases remained unmatched. This CDR3 region has 15 residues. This CDR3 reads CASSSTGARLNEQFF. In nucleotides, the CDR3 is TGTGCCAGCAGCTCGACAGGGGCAAGGCTCAATGAGCAGTTCTTC.

The V call is TRBV2, the J call TRBJ1-1; D remains unclear. CDR1 is SNHLY, CDR2 FYNNEI, per germline. The CDR3 is made up of 13 amino acids. V lost 7 bases, J lost 2 bases, and 11 bases lay in between. The CDR3: CASKSGDNTEAFF. In DNA, the CDR3 is TGTGCCAGCAAGTCCGGAGACAACACTGAAGCTTTCTTT.

This chain connects TRBV4-3 to TRBJ2-7; weak D call: TRBD1 (6 bases). Germline CDR1 and CDR2: LGHNA and YSLEER. This CDR3 is built from 16 residues. V was clipped by 0 bases and J by 2 bases, with 14 bases between them. The CDR3 sequence is CASSQDLGGSAYEQYF. CDR3 coding DNA: TGCGCCAGCAGCCAAGATCTAGGGGGATCGGCCTACGAGCAGTACTTC.

The CDR3 DNA follows: TGTGCCAGCAGTCAGGGGACCGATGAAAAACTGTTTTTT. It is translated as CASSQGTDEKLFF. This chain joins TRBV19 and TRBJ1-4; possibly TRBD1 for D (6 bases). Germline loops: CDR1 LNHDA, CDR2 SQIVND (reference sequence). Trimming removed 9 bases at V and 6 bases at J, with 14 bases between. The CDR3 is 13 residues long.

The CDR3 reads CASSLKGDYGYTF. CDR3 DNA sequence: TGTGCCAGCAGCTTGAAGGGGGACTATGGCTACACCTTC. The chain carries TRBV5-8 and TRBJ1-2; maybe TRBD1 (6 bases). The germline V gene encodes CDR1 SGHTS and CDR2 YDEGEE. The CDR3 contains 13 residues. Trimming shortened V by 1 base and J by 3 bases, and 7 bases separated the two germline ends. The full variable domain, in which reference TRBV5-8 and TRBJ1-2 provide the parts outside the CDR3, is EAGVTQSPTHLIKTRGQQATLRCSPISGHTSVYWYQQALGLGLQFLLWYDEGEERNRGNFPPRFSGRQFPNYSSELNVNALELEDSALYLCASSLKGDYGYTFGSGTRLTVV.

V gene TRBV19 combines with J gene TRBJ1-2, with TRBD1 as a possible D gene (5 bases). Germline CDR1 reads LNHDA; CDR2 reads SQIVND (reference sequence). The CDR3 has 15 residues. V gave up 4 bases and J gave up 5 bases, with 17 bases separating them. The CDR3, as DNA: TGTGCCAGTAGTAACCAAATCGGACACCAATATGGCTACACCTTC. This gives the protein CASSNQIGHQYGYTF.

The rearrangement uses TRBV28 and TRBJ2-3; TRBD2 aligns across 8 bases. This CDR3 has 16 amino acids. The germline V gene encodes CDR1 MDHEN and CDR2 SYDVKM. Germline trimming cut 2 bases from V and 2 bases from J; bases unmatched to any gene: 6. CDR3 loop: CASSLRRGALTDTQYF. The CDR3 DNA reads as TGTGCCAGCAGTTTACGGCGGGGGGCTCTCACAGATACGCAGTATTTT.

This clone was observed a few times. The CDR3 sequence is CASSQRQGAYGYTF. CDR3 nucleotide sequence: TGTGCCAGCAGCCAGAGACAGGGCGCCTATGGCTACACCTTC. V is TRBV6-2 or TRBV6-3 and J is TRBJ1-2; 7 nucleotides align to TRBD1. Germline V gene data show CDR1 as MNHEY and CDR2 as SVGEGT. Trimming cost V 6 bases and J 4 bases; bases outside gene matches: 8. The CDR3 has 14 residues.

The chain has TRBV6-5 and TRBJ2-4; TRBD1 matches 8 bases. This CDR3 spans 15 amino acids. CDR1 and CDR2 from the germline V gene are MNHEY and SVGAGI. V gave up 5 bases and J gave up 3 bases; unmatched junction bases: 6. CDR3 nucleotides: TGTGCCAGCAGTACACAGGGGGTTGGCAAAAACATTCAGTACTTC. Its translation is CASSTQGVGKNIQYF.

J is TRBJ2-7 and V is TRBV5-5; D perhaps matches TRBD1 (7 bases). Trimming took 3 bases from V and 5 from J, leaving 21 bases between them. CDR3 length: 16 amino acids. Germline V lookup: CDR1 SGHKS, CDR2 YYEKEE (reference sequence). Here the CDR3 DNA reads TGTGCCAGCAGCTGGGGACCTCAGGGGGGCTGGGACGAGCAGTACTTC. Its protein is CASSWGPQGGWDEQYF.

The chain carries TRBV3-1 (or the pseudogene TRBV3-2) and TRBJ1-2; 9 bases are a match to TRBD1. CDR3 length: 15 amino acids. Germline lookup yields CDR1 LGHDT and CDR2 YNNKEL (reference sequence). V was pared by 1 base and J by 6 bases, with 6 bases of the junction left unmatched. CDR3: CASSQVGTGQNGYTF. CDR3 coding DNA: TGTGCCAGCAGCCAAGTGGGGACAGGGCAGAATGGCTACACCTTC.

The chain employs TRBV6-6 and TRBJ2-3; D remains unclear. V lost 6 bases and J lost 6, with 7 bases in between. The CDR3 loop spans 11 amino acids. Germline lookup yields CDR1 MNHNY and CDR2 SVGAGI (reference sequence). The CDR3 DNA follows: TGTGCCAGCAGCCCTCGTGATACGCAGTATTTT. Translating it yields CASSPRDTQYF.

This clone was observed once. For the CDR3, the DNA is TGTGCCTGGAGTGTTCTATCGGCAGGGGGCGGTGGCTACACCTTC. Translated, it gives CAWSVLSAGGGGYTF. V usage is TRBV30 and J usage is TRBJ1-2, with 8 bases aligning to TRBD1. The CDR3 extends over 15 amino acids. V dropped 0 bases and J dropped 7; count of bases not matched to a gene: 10. The germline V gene has CDR1 GTSNPN and CDR2 SVGIG (reference sequence).

The DNA of the CDR3 is TGTGCCAGCACTCGGACAGGGGCGGGCGAGCAGTACTTC. Translated, it gives CASTRTGAGEQYF. The chain carries TRBV5-5 and TRBJ2-7, with 9 bases lining up with TRBD1. Germline V lookup: CDR1 SGHKS, CDR2 YYEKEE (reference sequence). The CDR3 is 13 amino acids. The J segment lost 6 bases and the V segment lost 6 bases, leaving 7 bases of the junction unmatched. Variable domain in full (rest from reference TRBV5-5 and TRBJ2-7): DAGVTQSPTHLIKTRGQQVTLRCSPISGHKSVSWYQQVLGQGPQFIFQYYEKEERGRGNFPDRFSARQFPNYSSELNVNALLLGDSALYLCASTRTGAGEQYFGPGTRLTVT.

The V call is TRBV5-1, the J call TRBJ2-3; TRBD1 aligns across 9 bases. Trimming cost V 3 bases and J 2 bases; bases outside gene matches: 7. Per the germline V gene, CDR1 is SGHRS and CDR2 is YFSETQ. The CDR3 covers 16 residues. Here the CDR3 DNA reads TGCGCCAGCAGCTCGACCGGGACAGGGCCCACAGATACGCAGTATTTT. Its protein product is CASSSTGTGPTDTQYF.

The genes are TRBV5-1 and TRBJ1-1; D is ambiguous. The V end was cut by 0 bases, the J end by 10 bases, with 13 bases between. Germline V gives CDR1 SGHRS, CDR2 YFSETQ. The CDR3 spans 13 residues. Written as DNA, the CDR3 is TGCGCCAGCAGCTTGGTTGAGGGCGAGGGAGCTTTCTTT. It encodes CASSLVEGEGAFF.

The gene calls are TRBV2 and TRBJ1-1; a weak D match, TRBD1 (5 bases). V lost 6 bases and J lost 3, with 11 bases in between. Germline V gene sequence: CDR1 SNHLY, CDR2 FYNNEI. The CDR3 has 13 residues. The CDR3, as DNA: TGTGCCAGCAGCCAACGGGGGGACACTGAAGCTTTCTTT. It translates to CASSQRGDTEAFF.